These 17 T cell receptor beta chains originate from one sample sequenced in a study of long-term antiretroviral therapy in people with HIV. Survey-level resolution applied to immunoSEQ assay v3.0. Measured with immunoSEQ multiplex PCR; TCRdb has only the in-frame clones, and not every one. The table lists 20,000 to 25,000 clones, about nine tenths of them singletons. Sequenced here: unsorted PBMCs, sampled 0.2 years before starting antiretroviral therapy. These receptors were obtained from a man between 18 and 29 years old with HIV.

This clone has a single count. The CDR3 nucleotides are TGTGCCAGCAGTGAGTCAGGGAGCAATCAGCCCCAGCATTTT. This codes for CASSESGSNQPQHF. The chain carries TRBV6-1 and TRBJ1-5; D perhaps matches TRBD1 (5 bases). Per the germline V gene, CDR1 is MNHNS and CDR2 is SASEGT. The CDR3 length is 14 residues. V lost 3 bases, J lost 1 base, and 7 bases lay in between.

The chain uses TRBV6-1 and TRBJ1-5, with TRBD1 matching over 8 bases. This CDR3 spans 12 amino acids. The junction had 6 bases not matched to a gene; V was cut back by 5 bases and J by 12 bases. The germline V gene has CDR1 MNHNS and CDR2 SASEGT. DNA for the CDR3: TGTGCCAGCAGTTATTCACAGGGGGTCCAGCATTTT. This encodes CASSYSQGVQHF.

The rearrangement joins TRBV6-4 to TRBJ2-2; D is possibly TRBD2 (5 bases). The CDR3 loop spans 14 amino acids. Germline lookup yields CDR1 MRHNA and CDR2 SNTAGT. The V end was cut by 7 bases, the J end by 6 bases, with 15 bases between. The CDR3: CASKVGVGSGELFF. In nucleotides, the CDR3 is TGTGCCAGCAAAGTCGGGGTTGGGTCCGGGGAGCTGTTTTTT.

The V gene is TRBV2, the J gene TRBJ2-5; a weak D match, TRBD2 (6 bases). Trimming took 4 bases from V and 5 from J, leaving 11 bases between them. The CDR3 totals 13 residues. Germline values: CDR1 SNHLY, CDR2 FYNNEI. The CDR3 DNA is TGTGCCAGCAGTGCGTCGGGGGAGGAGACCCAGTACTTC. This codes for CASSASGEETQYF.

CDR3 sequence: CASSQDGQTGTAGGYTF. The CDR3, as DNA: TGCGCCAGCAGCCAAGATGGCCAGACGGGGACAGCTGGAGGCTACACCTTC. The genes are TRBV4-3 and TRBJ1-2; 7 nucleotides align to TRBD1. J was trimmed by 8 bases and V by 0 bases; bases with no gene match: 15. Germline CDR1 and CDR2: LGHNA and YSLEER. The CDR3 sequence is 17 residues long.

The rearrangement joins TRBV10-3 to TRBJ1-2; 10 bases fit TRBD1. Germline values: CDR1 ENHRY, CDR2 SYGVKD. The length of the CDR3 is 13 residues. Germline trimming cut 6 bases from V and 5 bases from J; bases unmatched to any gene: 3. CDR3 sequence (DNA): TGTGCCATCAGCAAGGACAGGGGGTATGGCTACACCTTC. It yields the protein CAISKDRGYGYTF.

The sample holds one count of this clone. The chain has TRBV9 and TRBJ2-3; 7 bases map to TRBD2. Germline-derived CDR1 and CDR2 are SGDLS and YYNGEE. The CDR3 totals 18 residues. J was trimmed by 4 bases and V by 0 bases; bases with no gene match: 14. The DNA of the CDR3 is TGTGCCAGCAGCGTAGGGAGGGCGGTGAGGACTAGTCCAGATACGCAGTATTTT. As protein: CASSVGRAVRTSPDTQYF. Combining the CDR3 with reference TRBV9 and TRBJ2-3 gives the whole variable domain DSGVTQTPKHLITATGQRVTLRCSPRSGDLSVYWYQQSLDQGLQFLIQYYNGEERAKGNILERFSAQQFPDLHSELNLSSLELGDSALYFCASSVGRAVRTSPDTQYFGPGTRLTVL.

This sequence joins TRBV6-6 and TRBJ1-1; a possible D gene is TRBD1 (5 bases). The V and J ends lost 2 bases and 5 bases respectively, with 15 bases between them. CDR1 and CDR2 (germline): MNHNY, SVGAGI (reference sequence). The CDR3 totals 15 residues. The CDR3 region has the DNA TGTGCCAGCAGTTACGGCCTCCAGGGAGGAACTGAAGCTTTCTTT. Translating it yields CASSYGLQGGTEAFF.

The chain combines TRBV13 with TRBJ1-1, with D perhaps TRBD1 (5 bases). V was clipped by 0 bases and J by 0 bases, with 11 bases between them. The CDR3 has 16 residues. Looked up from germline, CDR1 is PRHDT and CDR2 is FYEKMQ (reference sequence). Here the CDR3 reads CASSLGKWGMNTEAFF. CDR3 nucleotides: TGTGCCAGCAGCTTAGGAAAATGGGGCATGAACACTGAAGCTTTCTTT. The complete variable domain, with remaining parts taken from reference TRBV13 and TRBJ1-1, reads AAGVIQSPRHLIKEKRETATLKCYPIPRHDTVYWYQQGPGQDPQFLISFYEKMQSDKGSIPDRFSAQQFSDYHSELNMSSLELGDSALYFCASSLGKWGMNTEAFFGQGTRLTVV.

The CDR3 DNA reads as TGTGCCAGCAGCTTCTGGTCCGACAATGAGCAGTTCTTC. Encoded protein: CASSFWSDNEQFF. The V gene is TRBV7-2, the J gene TRBJ2-1; no reliable D call. CDR1 and CDR2 from the germline V gene are SGHTA and FQGNSA. Trimming stripped 3 bases from V and 5 bases from J, with 8 bases between. CDR3 size: 13 residues.

The chain couples TRBV5-1 to TRBJ2-7, with 11 bases that match TRBD2. Unmatched junction bases numbered 4, after V lost 2 bases and J lost 3 bases. Germline V gene data show CDR1 as SGHRS and CDR2 as YFSETQ. The CDR3 is made up of 15 amino acids. The CDR3 DNA reads TGCGCCAGCAGCTTTACTAGCGGGAGTAACTACGAGCAGTACTTC. It translates to CASSFTSGSNYEQYF.

This clone was seen more than once but under ten times. The rearrangement uses TRBV9 and TRBJ2-5; TRBD2 is a possible D gene (6 bases). Trimming stripped 1 base from V and 4 bases from J, with 11 bases between. Germline CDR1 is SGDLS and CDR2 is YYNGEE. This CDR3 has 14 amino acids. CDR3 bases: TGTGCCAGCAGCGTAAAGGGCGGGGTAGAGACCCAGTACTTC. Translated: CASSVKGGVETQYF.

The V call is TRBV30, the J call TRBJ2-7; 7 bases line up with TRBD2. Germline V gene data show CDR1 as GTSNPN and CDR2 as SVGIG (reference sequence). This CDR3 spans 14 amino acids. V was pared by 0 bases and J by 3 bases, with 5 bases of the junction left unmatched. This chain's CDR3 is CAWSVQAGSYEQYF. For the CDR3, the DNA is TGTGCCTGGAGTGTTCAAGCGGGGAGCTACGAGCAGTACTTC. The full variable domain, its missing parts supplied by reference TRBV30 and TRBJ2-7, is SQTIHQWPATLVQPVGSPLSLECTVEGTSNPNLYWYRQAAGRGLQLLFYSVGIGQISSEVPQNLSASRPQDRQFILSSKKLLLSDSGFYLCAWSVQAGSYEQYFGPGTRLTVT.

CDR3 protein: CASSLERGNGQPQHF. DNA for the CDR3: TGTGCCAGCAGCTTAGAAAGGGGCAATGGTCAGCCCCAGCATTTT. V gene TRBV11-2 combines with J gene TRBJ1-5; D is perhaps TRBD1 (5 bases). The V end lost 0 bases, the J end lost 6 bases, and 12 bases lay between the germline ends. Germline CDR1 is SGHAT and CDR2 is FQNNGV. The CDR3 is 15 amino acids.

The rearrangement uses TRBV6-5 and TRBJ2-1; 8 bases are a match to TRBD2. CDR3 length: 12 amino acids. CDR1 and CDR2 (germline): MNHEY, SVGAGI. Trimming took 6 bases from V and 12 from J; bases not matched to a gene: 7. The CDR3 is CASRDGGVGQFF. CDR3 sequence (DNA): TGTGCCAGCAGAGACGGGGGGGTAGGGCAGTTCTTC.

V and J are TRBV9 and TRBJ1-1, with D possibly TRBD1 on 5 matching bases. The germline V gene has CDR1 SGDLS and CDR2 YYNGEE. V shed 1 base and J shed 8 bases, with 15 bases lying between them. The CDR3 has 14 residues. The CDR3 reads CASSVYLQGSEAFF. The CDR3 DNA reads TGTGCCAGCAGCGTATATCTCCAGGGTTCCGAAGCTTTCTTT.

V usage is TRBV7-6 and J usage is TRBJ1-6; 10 nucleotides align to TRBD1. Germline trimming cut 6 bases from V and 8 bases from J; bases unmatched to any gene: 7. Germline-derived CDR1 and CDR2 are SGHVS and FNYEAQ. This CDR3 contains 15 residues. The CDR3 protein is CASRLPGTGDSPLHF. The CDR3 DNA follows: TGTGCCAGCAGGCTACCCGGGACAGGGGATTCACCCCTCCACTTT.